This T cell receptor (beta chain) was obtained from a study of T cells in Graves' hyperthyroidism and ophthalmopathy. Overall study: Peripheral blood was collected at initial diagnosis, before any treatment. Study-wide results and caveats: Most clonotypes expanded in the thyroid (above 0.001) were also present in blood. The authors' 13 V-J model separated ophthalmopathy from stable hyperthyroidism.

The CDR3 is 13 amino acids. Germline CDR1 SGHDT, CDR2 YYEEEE. V shed 3 bases and J shed 9 bases, with 13 bases lying between them. Pregnant or lactating patients were excluded, as were those with uncontrolled infection or other autoimmune disease. Only a few counts were recorded for this clonotype. Its antigen is not known. Amplification of TCR beta CDR3 regions used RNA as the template. Researchers ran a first-round RT-PCR on the TCR CDR3 using the HTBI primer set. TCRdb re-analysed the multiplex PCR reads in MiXCR, keeping a single row per CDR3 protein. The data hold fewer than 350,000 distinct CDR3 sequences, with about 14% observed a single time.

This clonotype was obtained from a woman younger than 45 with Graves' hyperthyroidism that later progressed to Graves' ophthalmopathy. V and J are TRBV5-6 and TRBJ2-1; D is possibly TRBD1 or TRBD2 (6 bases each). The sequenced material came from blood. The CDR3 loop reads CASSSGAGCEQFF. CDR3 bases: TGTGCCAGCAGCTCGGGGGCGGGCTGTGAGCAGTTCTTC.